This record looks at one TCR beta chain sequence and its context. Germline-derived CDR1 and CDR2 are MGHRA and YSYEKL. With 0 bases removed from V and 4 bases from J, the gap between germline ends came to 9 bases. The CDR3 is 14 residues long. In the original analysis: Quantification of nucleated cells was approximated via reference gene primer amplification. The table came from immunoSEQ multiplex PCR; TCRdb's copy has only in-frame clones and leaves some out. V and J calls and clone size follow that table, whereas D and trimming were derived from the DNA. Here the sample spans more than 100,000 clones, approximately 83% being singletons. The sample is drawn from a study of blood T cell repertoires in COVID-19. As for the study in general: The origin of the acute and convalescent COVID-19 samples was the United States, Italy and Spain. In each case, the material was cDNA or gDNA derived from T cells, B-cell-depleted T cells, or PBMCs.

This TCR was recovered from a woman aged 45-60 years with acute or convalescent COVID-19. The chain recombines TRBV4-1 with TRBJ1-2; a possible D gene is TRBD1 (5 bases). Sequencing used peripheral blood. The chain's CDR3 is CASSQDPTVYGYTF. The CDR3 DNA is TGCGCCAGCAGCCAAGACCCGACAGTCTATGGCTACACCTTC.